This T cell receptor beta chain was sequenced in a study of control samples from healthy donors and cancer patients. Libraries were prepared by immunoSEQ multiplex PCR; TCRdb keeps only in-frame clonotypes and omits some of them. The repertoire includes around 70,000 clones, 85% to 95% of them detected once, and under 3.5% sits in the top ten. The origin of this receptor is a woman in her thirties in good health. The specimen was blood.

The CDR3 nucleotides read TGTGCCAGCAGCTCTAGCCCCGAGGATACGCAGTATTTT. Translated, it gives CASSSSPEDTQYF. The chain recombines TRBV6-4 with TRBJ2-3; the D gene is possibly TRBD2 (5 bases). V lost 6 bases, J lost 6 bases, and 13 bases lay in between. CDR3 length: 13 residues. Germline V gene data show CDR1 as MRHNA and CDR2 as SNTAGT.